This is a list of T cell receptor beta chains from one sample in a study of blood T cell repertoires in COVID-19. Sequencing was performed with immunoSEQ multiplex PCR; in TCRdb, only in-frame clones are kept and a portion is missing. Here the sample spans roughly 200,000 clones, around four fifths being singletons. The sample was peripheral blood. These receptors came from a woman of 80 years or more with active or convalescent COVID-19. CDR3s leave out the opening cysteine and the closing phenylalanine or tryptophan.

V: TRBV2
J: TRBJ1-2
CDR3: ASRDWTANYGYT

V: TRBV12-3/TRBV12-4
J: TRBJ2-7
CDR3: ASSLDSFYEQY

V: TRBV5-4
J: TRBJ2-7
CDR3: ASSLPGQPFEQY

V: TRBV10-3
J: TRBJ1-6
CDR3: AISESSGHNSPLH

V: TRBV18
J: TRBJ1-4
CDR3: ASSAAPDRSYEKLF

V: TRBV6-1
J: TRBJ2-3
CDR3: ASSHRGSTDTQY

V: TRBV6-5
J: TRBJ2-7
CDR3: ASSSRLAASYEQY

V: TRBV28
J: TRBJ2-7
CDR3: ASSFYSTGGPYEQY

V: TRBV7-8
J: TRBJ1-5
CDR3: ASSFLGQGGSAQH

V: TRBV12-3/TRBV12-4
J: TRBJ1-6
CDR3: ASSMAGLLH

V: TRBV7-9
J: TRBJ2-3
CDR3: ASSSDSGYLLGTDTQY

V: TRBV4-1
J: TRBJ2-7
CDR3: ASSQETHSGYEQY

V: TRBV6-5
J: TRBJ1-2
CDR3: ASGRGTNYGYT

V: TRBV19
J: TRBJ1-4
CDR3: ASRRQGPTNEKLF

V: TRBV10-3
J: TRBJ2-3
CDR3: AIGGSALTDTQY

V: TRBV27
J: TRBJ2-7
CDR3: ASSLGTGRYEQY

V: TRBV6-1
J: TRBJ2-3
CDR3: ASSEGLAGGPDTQY

V: TRBV10-3
J: TRBJ1-1
CDR3: AIRPGQGNGGNTEAF

V: TRBV5-6
J: TRBJ2-7
CDR3: ASSVPGQGLSEQY

V: TRBV7-9
J: TRBJ1-1
CDR3: ASSSGGGYVNTEAF

V: TRBV4-2
J: TRBJ1-2
CDR3: ASSHPGQGFRGYT

V: TRBV7-2
J: TRBJ1-3
CDR3: ASSRFPGQVDLIGNTIY

V: TRBV29-1
J: TRBJ1-1
CDR3: SVDRGLDTEAF

V: TRBV3-1/TRBV3-2
J: TRBJ2-3
CDR3: ASSPTGQQRGTDTQY

V: TRBV23-1
J: TRBJ1-5
CDR3: ASSWSNHRAGQPQH

V: TRBV7-8
J: TRBJ2-7
CDR3: ASSPRQGPSYEQY

V: TRBV27
J: TRBJ1-4
CDR3: ASSFRQPVGKLF

V: TRBV5-5
J: TRBJ1-2
CDR3: ASSFEFRGQGYT

V: TRBV5-1
J: TRBJ1-1
CDR3: ASRTGDETEAF

V: TRBV18
J: TRBJ1-4
CDR3: ASSKGQGNEKLF

V: TRBV2
J: TRBJ2-5
CDR3: ASTKTRGMGETQY

V: TRBV14
J: TRBJ2-3
CDR3: ASSQGAGPGLDTQY

V: TRBV11-2
J: TRBJ2-1
CDR3: ASSYLSYNEQF

V: TRBV18
J: TRBJ2-7
CDR3: ASSPNRDSEQY

V: TRBV19
J: TRBJ1-2
CDR3: ASRALRGEGYGYT

V: TRBV28
J: TRBJ1-2
CDR3: ASSLNLYGYT

V: TRBV19
J: TRBJ1-5
CDR3: ASSIVGGGGVYQPQH

V: TRBV5-8
J: TRBJ1-3
CDR3: ASSLAGVGNTIY

V: TRBV13
J: TRBJ1-5
CDR3: ASRDKYPDSNQPQH

V: TRBV7-9
J: TRBJ1-2
CDR3: ASSPTGSYGYT

V: TRBV5-6
J: TRBJ1-2
CDR3: ASSLRQRNYGYT

V: TRBV4-3
J: TRBJ2-3
CDR3: ASSQFSAGGSTDTQY

V: TRBV11-2
J: TRBJ1-1
CDR3: ASRLTVGGAF

V: TRBV10-3
J: TRBJ2-7
CDR3: AIGTGGDEQY

V: TRBV4-1
J: TRBJ2-7
CDR3: ASSLADSGVVEQY

V: TRBV2
J: TRBJ1-4
CDR3: ASNKWGDGGEKLF

V: TRBV4-2
J: TRBJ2-7
CDR3: ASSQTYRAAYEQY

V: TRBV28
J: TRBJ1-2
CDR3: ASSFSGAYGYT

V: TRBV29-1
J: TRBJ2-4
CDR3: SVKGQGASIQY

V: TRBV3-1/TRBV3-2
J: TRBJ2-1
CDR3: ASSQRRGSEQF

V: TRBV9
J: TRBJ2-1
CDR3: ASSNPGGPKIYNEQF

V: TRBV28
J: TRBJ1-4
CDR3: ASSLPTNEKLF

V: TRBV7-6
J: TRBJ1-1
CDR3: ASSLVLQGKKLNTEAF

V: TRBV4-2
J: TRBJ2-7
CDR3: ASSQDRTLSYEQY

V: TRBV28
J: TRBJ1-2
CDR3: ASSSLQQGAGYGYT

V: TRBV5-1
J: TRBJ1-3
CDR3: ASSLDPGLSGNTIY

V: TRBV7-2
J: TRBJ1-1
CDR3: ASSLNSETEAF

V: TRBV19
J: TRBJ1-5
CDR3: ASSITSEIPFGAQH

V: TRBV2
J: TRBJ1-1
CDR3: ASNLYGRDTEAF

V: TRBV10-3
J: TRBJ1-3
CDR3: AISEVSGNTIY